These T cell receptor beta chains were read from a single sample in a study of cytomegalovirus exposure and HLA in healthy donors. Profiling relied on immunoSEQ multiplex PCR, and the TCRdb table lists in-frame clones only, not all of them. The sample has around 190,000 clones, almost 85% seen once. Sequencing was carried out using PBMCs. These receptors all stem from a woman aged 45-59 years in good health and CMV-seronegative. Both conserved end residues are part of each CDR3. A D gene is named only where the DNA matches it firmly. Size is stated for part of the rows, as once, few or many counts, or as a class when the clone is expanded.

-	17	TRBV7-3	TRBJ2-7	TRBD1	CASSPRVQGAHSYEQYF	TGTGCCAGCAGCCCCCGGGTACAGGGGGCCCACTCCTACGAGCAGTACTTC
-	13	TRBV28	TRBJ1-4	-	CASSFPGTEELFF	TGTGCCAGCAGTTTCCCAGGGACTGAAGAACTGTTTTTT
-	14	TRBV6-5	TRBJ1-3	-	CASSFDTSGNTIYF	TGTGCCAGCAGCTTCGACACCTCTGGAAACACCATATATTTT
-	13	TRBV9	TRBJ2-5	-	CASSNQGGETQYF	TGTGCCAGCAGCAACCAGGGGGGAGAGACCCAGTACTTC
-	13	TRBV10-3	TRBJ2-7	-	CAISSTGSAEQYF	TGTGCCATCAGTTCCACAGGTTCGGCCGAGCAGTACTTC
-	17	TRBV5-5	TRBJ2-1	TRBD1	CASSSQGQRSSYNEQFF	TGTGCCAGCAGCTCCCAGGGACAGCGGTCCTCCTACAATGAGCAGTTCTTC
-	16	TRBV28	TRBJ2-3	TRBD1	CASSLPWTGPPHTQYF	TGTGCCAGCAGTTTACCCTGGACAGGCCCTCCCCATACGCAGTATTTT
-	12	TRBV5-4	TRBJ1-2	-	CASSLDFYGYTF	TGTGCCAGCAGCTTGGACTTCTATGGCTACACCTTC
-	14	TRBV15	TRBJ2-5	-	CATSRSGFFETQYF	TGTGCCACCAGCAGGTCGGGATTTTTTGAGACCCAGTACTTC
-	13	TRBV7-3	TRBJ2-5	-	CASSFRGKETQYF	TGTGCCAGCAGCTTCCGGGGGAAAGAGACCCAGTACTTC
few	15	TRBV28	TRBJ2-7	-	CASSFRTRRKGEQYF	TGTGCCAGCAGTTTCAGGACACGAAGGAAAGGCGAGCAGTACTTC
few	16	TRBV14	TRBJ1-2	TRBD1	CASSQPGQGVDYGYTF	TGTGCCAGCAGCCAACCCGGACAGGGGGTGGACTATGGCTACACCTTC
-	16	TRBV30	TRBJ2-1	TRBD2	CAWSVLELAGLNEQFF	TGTGCCTGGAGTGTACTCGAACTAGCGGGATTAAATGAGCAGTTCTTC
-	12	TRBV4-2	TRBJ2-1	-	CASSIAFDEQFF	TGTGCCAGCTCCATAGCATTCGATGAGCAGTTCTTC
-	14	TRBV2	TRBJ2-3	-	CASRARVGTDTQYF	TGTGCCAGCAGAGCCAGGGTGGGCACAGATACGCAGTATTTT
-	14	TRBV7-2	TRBJ1-1	-	CASMRGAADTEAFF	TGTGCCAGCATGCGGGGGGCGGCGGACACTGAAGCTTTCTTT
-	12	TRBV7-8	TRBJ1-5	-	CASSSGDQPQHF	TGTGCCAGCAGCTCAGGGGATCAGCCCCAGCATTTT
-	11	TRBV30	TRBJ1-1	-	CAWSTNTEAFF	TGTGCCTGGAGTACAAACACTGAAGCTTTCTTT
-	14	TRBV4-2	TRBJ2-2	-	CASSQSRGAGELFF	TGTGCCAGCAGCCAATCTAGGGGCGCCGGGGAGCTGTTTTTT
-	16	TRBV5-1	TRBJ2-2	TRBD1	CASSWQGAPNTGELFF	TGCGCCAGCAGCTGGCAGGGGGCTCCGAACACCGGGGAGCTGTTTTTT
-	13	TRBV11-3	TRBJ2-7	-	CASSSQGSYEQYF	TGTGCCAGCAGCTCTCAGGGGTCCTACGAGCAGTACTTC
-	14	TRBV4-3	TRBJ1-5	TRBD1	CASSPDRVGQPQHF	TGCGCCAGCAGCCCGGACAGGGTCGGTCAGCCCCAGCATTTT
-	14	TRBV30	TRBJ2-1	-	CAWASRSSYNEQFF	TGTGCCTGGGCTAGCAGGAGCTCCTACAATGAGCAGTTCTTC
-	15	TRBV6-6	TRBJ2-1	TRBD2	CASSYSGGLYNEQFF	TGTGCCAGCAGTTACTCGGGAGGGCTCTACAATGAGCAGTTCTTC
-	12	TRBV28	TRBJ2-3	-	CASSLFLDTQYF	TGTGCCAGCAGTTTATTTCTAGATACGCAGTATTTT
-	11	TRBV27	TRBJ1-2	-	CASGPGGGYTF	TGTGCCAGCGGCCCGGGGGGGGGCTACACCTTC
-	15	TRBV5-8	TRBJ2-7	TRBD2	CASSTTSGVSYEQYF	TGTGCCAGCAGCACAACTAGCGGGGTCTCCTACGAGCAGTACTTC
-	14	TRBV29-1	TRBJ1-2	TRBD1	CSAPLGQGGYGYTF	TGCAGCGCTCCTTTGGGACAGGGTGGCTATGGCTACACCTTC
once	16	TRBV27	TRBJ1-5	-	CASSNLQGVGNQPQHF	TGTGCCAGCAGCAACTTACAGGGAGTGGGCAATCAGCCCCAGCATTTT
few	14	TRBV5-4	TRBJ1-1	-	CASSLEAQGGEAFF	TGTGCCAGCAGCTTGGAGGCACAGGGTGGTGAAGCTTTCTTT
-	15	TRBV25-1	TRBJ1-1	-	CASSEYGQGSLRAFF	TGTGCCAGCAGTGAATACGGACAAGGGTCCTTACGAGCTTTCTTT
-	13	TRBV5-1	TRBJ2-5	TRBD1	CASTSGGRETQYF	TGCGCCAGTACTTCAGGGGGAAGGGAGACCCAGTACTTC
-	12	TRBV6-5	TRBJ2-7	TRBD2	CASTSGTSTQYF	TGTGCCAGCACCTCCGGGACTAGCACGCAGTACTTC
-	14	TRBV6-1	TRBJ2-5	-	CASSVSGFRETQYF	TGTGCCAGCAGTGTATCAGGGTTCAGAGAGACCCAGTACTTC
-	15	TRBV15	TRBJ2-1	TRBD2	CATSRDPREGSEQFF	TGTGCCACCAGCAGAGATCCGCGGGAGGGCAGTGAGCAGTTCTTC
-	15	TRBV7-2	TRBJ2-1	-	CASTPFYSSYNEQFF	TGTGCCAGCACCCCCTTTTATAGTTCCTACAATGAGCAGTTCTTC